This TCR beta chain emerged from a study of blood T cells in healthy people across ages. A second PCR, run for roughly 7 to 12 cycles, used a sample-barcoded 5' primer plus a J-beta primer mix. TCRdb used MiXCR to reprocess the 5' RACE reads, holding one entry per CDR3 protein. This table holds 450,000 to 650,000 distinct CDR3 sequences, about 24% found once. CDR3 size: 14 residues. Germline values: CDR1 DFQATT, CDR2 SNEGSKA (reference sequence). V shed 2 bases, J shed 4 bases, and the junction held 6 bases outside the gene matches. Every participating donor contributed roughly 9.6 milliliters of peripheral blood through a draw. This sample also appeared in a second study, on T cells of mothers and their children.

The sample comprised blood. This clonotype originated in a boy younger than 18 in good health. This chain connects TRBV20-1 to TRBJ2-7; 9 bases align to TRBD2. The CDR3 is CSARRREGLYEQYF. The CDR3 bases are TGCAGTGCTAGAAGGCGGGAGGGCCTGTACGAGCAGTACTTC.